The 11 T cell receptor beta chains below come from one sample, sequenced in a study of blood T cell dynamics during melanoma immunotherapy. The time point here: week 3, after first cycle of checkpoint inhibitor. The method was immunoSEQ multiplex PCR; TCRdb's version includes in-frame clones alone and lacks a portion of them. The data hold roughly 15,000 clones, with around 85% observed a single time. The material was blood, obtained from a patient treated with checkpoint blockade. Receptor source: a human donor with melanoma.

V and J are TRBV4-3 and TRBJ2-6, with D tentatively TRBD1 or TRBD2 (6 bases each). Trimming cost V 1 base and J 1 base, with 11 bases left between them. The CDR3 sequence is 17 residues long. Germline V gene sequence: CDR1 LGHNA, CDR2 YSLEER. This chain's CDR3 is CASSQGRGISGANVLTF. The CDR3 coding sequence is TGCGCCAGCAGCCAAGGGAGGGGGATTTCTGGGGCCAACGTCCTGACTTTC.

In DNA form, the CDR3 reads TGTGCCAGCACCAAAGGACAGTTGGGCACAGATACGCAGTATTTT. This encodes CASTKGQLGTDTQYF. The V gene is TRBV6-6, the J gene TRBJ2-3, with D perhaps matching TRBD1 (6 bases). Trimming shortened V by 7 bases and J by 1 base, and 15 bases separated the two germline ends. Germline CDR1 and CDR2: MNHNY and SVGAGI (reference sequence). The CDR3 has 15 residues.

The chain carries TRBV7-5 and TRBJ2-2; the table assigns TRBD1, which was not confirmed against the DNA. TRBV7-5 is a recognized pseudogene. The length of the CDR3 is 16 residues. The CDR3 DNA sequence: TGTGCCAGAAGCTTAGTGGGCAGGGTGAACACCGGGGAGCTGTTTTTT. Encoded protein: CARSLVGRVNTGELFF.

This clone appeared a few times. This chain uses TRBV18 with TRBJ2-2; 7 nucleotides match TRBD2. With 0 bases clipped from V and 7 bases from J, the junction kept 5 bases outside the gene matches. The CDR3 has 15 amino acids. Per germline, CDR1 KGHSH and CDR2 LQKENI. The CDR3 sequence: CASSPPGLGVGELFF. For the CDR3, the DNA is TGTGCCAGCTCACCACCTGGACTAGGTGTCGGGGAGCTGTTTTTT.

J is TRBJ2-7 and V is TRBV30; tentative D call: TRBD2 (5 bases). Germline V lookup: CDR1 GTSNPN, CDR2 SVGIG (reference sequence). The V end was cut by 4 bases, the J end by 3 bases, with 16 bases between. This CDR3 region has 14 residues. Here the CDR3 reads CAWTKDLRGYEQYF. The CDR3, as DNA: TGTGCCTGGACGAAGGACCTCCGGGGCTACGAGCAGTACTTC.

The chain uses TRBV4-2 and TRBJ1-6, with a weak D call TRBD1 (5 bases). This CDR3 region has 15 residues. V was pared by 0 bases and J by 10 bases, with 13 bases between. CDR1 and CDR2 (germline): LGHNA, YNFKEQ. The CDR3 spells CASSQDIGVGSPLHF. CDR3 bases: TGTGCCAGCAGCCAAGATATAGGGGTTGGATCACCCCTCCACTTT.

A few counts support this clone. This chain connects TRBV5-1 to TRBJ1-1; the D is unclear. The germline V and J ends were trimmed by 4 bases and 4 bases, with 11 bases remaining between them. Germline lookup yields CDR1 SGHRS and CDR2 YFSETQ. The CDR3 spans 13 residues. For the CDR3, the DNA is TGCGCCAGCAGCGTCGGGGAGCGCACTGAAGCTTTCTTT. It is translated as CASSVGERTEAFF.

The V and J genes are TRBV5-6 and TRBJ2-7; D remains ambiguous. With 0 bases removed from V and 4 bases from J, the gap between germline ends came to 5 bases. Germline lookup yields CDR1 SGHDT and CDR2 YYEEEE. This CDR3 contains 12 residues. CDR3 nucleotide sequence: TGTGCCAGCAGCTTGGAGGCTTACGAGCAGTACTTC. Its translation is CASSLEAYEQYF.

The CDR3 protein is CASSGGLAGSREQYF. In nucleotides, the CDR3 is TGTGCCAGCAGCGGAGGACTAGCGGGATCTCGGGAGCAGTACTTC. The chain employs TRBV9 and TRBJ2-5, with TRBD2 matching over 12 bases. CDR1 is SGDLS, CDR2 YYNGEE, per germline. Trimming took 3 bases from V and 11 from J; bases not matched to a gene: 11. This CDR3 is built from 15 residues.

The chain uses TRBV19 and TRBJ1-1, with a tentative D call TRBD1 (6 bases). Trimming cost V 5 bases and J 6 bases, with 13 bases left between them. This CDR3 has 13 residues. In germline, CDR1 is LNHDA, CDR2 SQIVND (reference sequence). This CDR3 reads CASSVLGGSEAFF. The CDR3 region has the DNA TGTGCCAGTAGTGTCCTAGGGGGGTCTGAAGCTTTCTTT.

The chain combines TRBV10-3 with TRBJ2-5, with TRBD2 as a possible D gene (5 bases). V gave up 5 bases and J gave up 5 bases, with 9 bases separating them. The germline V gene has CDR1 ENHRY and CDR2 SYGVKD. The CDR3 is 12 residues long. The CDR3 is CAISYRGETQYF. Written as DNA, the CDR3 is TGTGCCATCAGTTATCGAGGGGAGACCCAGTACTTC.